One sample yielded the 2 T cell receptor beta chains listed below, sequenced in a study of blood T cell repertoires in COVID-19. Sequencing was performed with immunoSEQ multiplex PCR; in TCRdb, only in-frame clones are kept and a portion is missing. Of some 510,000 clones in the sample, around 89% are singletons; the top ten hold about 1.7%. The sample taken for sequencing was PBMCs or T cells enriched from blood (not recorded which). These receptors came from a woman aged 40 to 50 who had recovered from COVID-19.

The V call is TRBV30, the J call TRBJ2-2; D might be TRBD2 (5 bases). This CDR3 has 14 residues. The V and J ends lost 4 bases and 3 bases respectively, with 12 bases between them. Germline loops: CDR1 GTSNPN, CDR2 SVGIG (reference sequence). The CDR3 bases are TGTGCCTGGAACTCGCCGGGGTACACCGGGGAGCTGTTTTTT. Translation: CAWNSPGYTGELFF.

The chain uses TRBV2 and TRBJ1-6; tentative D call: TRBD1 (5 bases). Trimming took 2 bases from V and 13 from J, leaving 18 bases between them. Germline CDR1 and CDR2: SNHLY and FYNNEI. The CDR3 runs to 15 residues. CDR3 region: CASSERATRDSPLHF. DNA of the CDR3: TGTGCCAGCAGTGAAAGGGCAACTCGGGACTCTCCCCTCCACTTT.